The 21 T cell receptor beta chains in this list originate from one sample, sequenced in a study of blood T cells in healthy people across ages (dated by TCRdb to the mid-2010s). The receptor library was made with 5' RACE. Sequenced using an Illumina HiSeq 2500. The second PCR ran for roughly 6 to 11 cycles and used a J-beta primer mix along with a sample-barcoded 5' primer. TCRdb ran its own pipeline on the public reads, namely fastp trimming at Q25 and MiXCR clone calling, and kept in-frame beta chains. Rows with one shared CDR3 protein collapse into an entry with the most common genes and DNA. For this sample there are some 800,000 distinct CDR3 sequences; around 43% appear just once. Around 18% of the sample rests with the top ten. Sample: blood. The receptor set was obtained from a man between 60 and 75 years old in good health.

The V gene is TRBV6-2 or TRBV6-3, the J gene TRBJ1-2; no clear D. Deletions cut 6 bases from V and 4 bases from J, with 27 bases between. The CDR3 is made up of 18 amino acids. Germline V gene lookup returns CDR1 MNHEY and CDR2 SVGEGT. The DNA for the CDR3 is TGTGCCAGCAGCGACATTCGGGCCGGAGTCCTAGCATTCTATGGCTACACCTTC. Its translation: CASSDIRAGVLAFYGYTF.

V gene TRBV4-1 combines with J gene TRBJ1-2, with 7 bases aligning to TRBD1. The CDR3 runs to 16 residues. Trimming removed 1 base from V and 3 bases from J; junction bases left unmatched: 8. The germline V gene encodes CDR1 MGHRA and CDR2 YSYEKL. In DNA, the CDR3 is TGCGCCAGCAGCCAAGTTAGTAGCGACAGGGACTATGGCTACACCTTC. Amino acid sequence: CASSQVSSDRDYGYTF.

This chain uses TRBV5-5 with TRBJ2-4; no clear D gene. CDR3 length equals 12 residues. CDR1 is SGHKS, CDR2 YYEKEE, per germline (reference sequence). V lost 1 base and J lost 5, with 4 bases in between. The CDR3 nucleotides are TGTGCCAGCAGCTTGTACGAAAACATTCAGTACTTC. Residues: CASSLYENIQYF.

The chain carries TRBV20-1 and TRBJ2-2; weak D call: TRBD2 (6 bases). CDR3 length equals 12 residues. Germline values: CDR1 DFQATT, CDR2 SNEGSKA (reference sequence). Trimming took off 3 bases at V and 7 bases at J, with 9 bases between the two ends. The CDR3 here is CSARGGYGELFF. The CDR3 coding sequence is TGCAGTGCTAGGGGGGGTTACGGGGAGCTGTTTTTT.

This clonotype was seen a handful of times. The rearrangement links TRBV4-1 to TRBJ2-5, with D perhaps matching TRBD1 (6 bases). The CDR3 spans 14 residues. Germline V CDR1 and CDR2: MGHRA, YSYEKL. V dropped 2 bases and J dropped 11 bases, with 18 bases sitting between them. Written as DNA, the CDR3 is TGCGCCAGCAGCCAACTAACAGGGATGGGTGAGCAGTACTTC. This codes for CASSQLTGMGEQYF.

This chain joins TRBV12-3 or TRBV12-4 and TRBJ1-6; D remains unclear. V lost 3 bases, J lost 6 bases, and 15 bases lay in between. The CDR3 sequence is 16 residues long. In DNA form, the CDR3 reads TGTGCCAGCAGTTTTGGACGGGATGGTTTTAATTCACCCCTCCACTTT. This encodes CASSFGRDGFNSPLHF.

This clonotype was counted between two and nine times. The rearrangement links TRBV29-1 to TRBJ2-2; the D gene is possibly TRBD2 (6 bases). The CDR3 length is 13 residues. The ends were cut back, 5 bases at V and 5 bases at J, with 12 bases in the middle. Germline V lookup: CDR1 SQVTM, CDR2 ANQGSEA. The DNA for the CDR3 is TGCAGCGTTCAGACTGCGGGAACCGGGGAGCTGTTTTTT. Protein product: CSVQTAGTGELFF.

This chain joins TRBV4-1 and TRBJ2-1; 9 bases map to TRBD1. Germline CDR1 and CDR2: MGHRA and YSYEKL. Trimming took 2 bases from V and 6 from J; bases not matched to a gene: 8. This CDR3 is 16 amino acids long. The DNA of the CDR3 is TGCGCCAGCAGCCAACTGGGACAGGGCCTCTTCAATGAGCAGTTCTTC. This codes for CASSQLGQGLFNEQFF.

The CDR3 nucleotides are TGTGCCAGCAGTAACCAGTTGTCCTATGGCTACACCTTC. Translation: CASSNQLSYGYTF. V gene TRBV6-6 combines with J gene TRBJ1-2, with no clear D. The CDR3 covers 13 residues. Trimming left V 5 bases short and J 4 bases short, with 11 bases between. CDR1 is MNHNY, CDR2 SVGAGI, per germline (reference sequence).

The CDR3 loop reads CASSPVRNAGYNEQFF. The CDR3 bases are TGCGCCAGCAGCCCTGTACGAAATGCGGGGTACAATGAGCAGTTCTTC. This chain uses TRBV4-3 with TRBJ2-1; TRBD2 is a possible D gene (6 bases). Trimming took off 4 bases at V and 4 bases at J, with 17 bases between the two ends. The CDR3 contains 16 residues. From germline, CDR1 is LGHNA and CDR2 YSLEER.

The chain links TRBV14 to TRBJ2-5; D unclear. There are 15 residues in the CDR3. Germline assignment: CDR1 SGHDN and CDR2 FVKESK. Trimming took 0 bases from V and 0 from J, leaving 8 bases between them. CDR3 amino acids: CASSQEWSNQETQYF. Here the CDR3 DNA reads TGTGCCAGCAGCCAAGAGTGGTCCAACCAAGAGACCCAGTACTTC.

The chain combines TRBV6-6 with TRBJ1-6; TRBD1 matches 7 bases. Trimming cost V 2 bases and J 2 bases; bases outside gene matches: 3. The germline gives CDR1 MNHNY, CDR2 SVGAGI (reference sequence). The CDR3 extends over 16 amino acids. CDR3 amino acids: CASSYEGAPYNSPLHF. The DNA of the CDR3 is TGTGCCAGCAGTTACGAGGGGGCCCCCTATAATTCACCCCTCCACTTT.

The V and J genes are TRBV5-5 and TRBJ1-2; TRBD1 might be the D (5 bases). The germline gives CDR1 SGHKS, CDR2 YYEKEE (reference sequence). The CDR3 has 13 amino acids. The V end lost 0 bases, the J end lost 11 bases, and 14 bases lay between the germline ends. DNA of the CDR3: TGTGCCAGCAGCTTGGACAGGATCATTGGATACACCTTC. This gives the protein CASSLDRIIGYTF.

This sequence joins TRBV6-6 and TRBJ2-7; no reliable D call. Germline V gene lookup returns CDR1 MNHNY and CDR2 SVGAGI (reference sequence). The CDR3 sequence is 10 residues long. Trimming removed 11 bases from V and 5 bases from J, with 10 bases in between. The CDR3 DNA sequence: TGTGCCTCAGGTCTCCACGAGCAGTACTTC. As protein: CASGLHEQYF.

This clonotype was detected only a few times. This chain links TRBV20-1 with TRBJ2-5; no definite D call. In germline, CDR1 is DFQATT, CDR2 SNEGSKA (reference sequence). The V end was cut by 3 bases, the J end by 0 bases, with 2 bases between. The CDR3 has 11 residues. In DNA form, the CDR3 reads TGCAGTGCTAGTTACCAAGAGACCCAGTACTTC. It specifies CSASYQETQYF.

V gene TRBV6-1 combines with J gene TRBJ2-1; possibly TRBD1 for D (6 bases). V was clipped by 5 bases and J by 10 bases, with 12 bases between them. The CDR3 totals 12 residues. Germline V lookup: CDR1 MNHNS, CDR2 SASEGT. CDR3 DNA: TGTGCCAGCAGTCCAGGGGTATGGGAGCAGTTCTTC. Protein: CASSPGVWEQFF.

The chain joins TRBV7-6 to TRBJ1-2; D may be TRBD1 (5 bases). Germline V lookup: CDR1 SGHVS, CDR2 FNYEAQ. Trimming pared 5 bases from V and 8 bases from J, leaving 15 bases between. The CDR3 consists of 13 residues. CDR3 bases: TGTGCCAGCAGCGTAGAGGGGTTAGGCGGCTACACCTTC. Translating it yields CASSVEGLGGYTF.

This sequence joins TRBV7-9 and TRBJ2-1, with 7 bases identical to TRBD2. CDR1 is SEHNR, CDR2 FQNEAQ, per germline (reference sequence). The CDR3 is made up of 15 amino acids. Trimming cost V 4 bases and J 4 bases; bases outside gene matches: 7. In DNA form, the CDR3 reads TGTGCCAGCAGCTCAGACAGACTAGCTTACAATGAGCAGTTCTTC. It specifies CASSSDRLAYNEQFF.

V is TRBV9 and J is TRBJ2-1; 8 nucleotides line up with TRBD2. CDR3 size: 15 residues. V dropped 1 base and J dropped 6; count of bases not matched to a gene: 6. Germline CDR1 reads SGDLS; CDR2 reads YYNGEE. CDR3 DNA: TGTGCCAGCAGCGTAAGAGGGCTAGCGGGCAATGAGCAGTTCTTC. This translates into CASSVRGLAGNEQFF.

This clonotype was recorded a few times. The gene calls are TRBV20-1 and TRBJ1-6, with a possible D match to TRBD1 (5 bases). The CDR3 totals 14 residues. With 1 base removed from V and 6 bases from J, the gap between germline ends came to 10 bases. Looked up from germline, CDR1 is DFQATT and CDR2 is SNEGSKA (reference sequence). In nucleotides, the CDR3 is TGCAGTGCTAGAGCCGGGACGGCTAATTCACCCCTCCACTTT. It specifies CSARAGTANSPLHF.

This clonotype was observed a handful of times. V is TRBV11-3 and J is TRBJ2-1; tentative D call: TRBD1 (6 bases). Trimming took 1 base from V and 4 from J, leaving 11 bases between them. There are 15 residues in the CDR3. The germline CDR1 and CDR2 sequences are SGHNT and YENEEA. The chain's CDR3 is CASSLVGASYNEQFF. As DNA, the CDR3 is TGTGCCAGCAGCTTAGTGGGGGCAAGTTACAATGAGCAGTTCTTC.